This T cell receptor beta chain originates from a study of technical replicates of blood from a few donors. Libraries were prepared by immunoSEQ multiplex PCR; TCRdb keeps only in-frame clonotypes and omits some of them. This sample carries approximately 75,000 clones, approximately 97% of them seen once, and the ten largest clones take approximately 0.3%. Germline lookup yields CDR1 GTSNPN and CDR2 SVGIG (reference sequence). The CDR3 length is 14 residues. V was pared by 0 bases and J by 7 bases, with 4 bases of the junction left unmatched. The V call is TRBV30, the J call TRBJ1-2, with 11 bases identical to TRBD1. This sequence was found in a human donor in good health. The sample consisted of T cells isolated from PBMCs. Here the CDR3 DNA reads TGTGCCTGGAGTGTAGGGGGGACAGGGGGTGGCTACACCTTC. Translated: CAWSVGGTGGGYTF.